This paragraph covers one T cell receptor (beta chain) sequence. Its target is unknown. Assay: immunoSEQ multiplex PCR; the TCRdb copy retains only in-frame clones and omits some. The data contain about 41,000 clones, about 89% of them singletons. This sample was included in a study of OX40 agonist ivuxolimab in advanced cancers. Overall study results and limits: What antigens the expanded peripheral T cells recognized was never established.

The ends lost 3 bases at V and 4 bases at J; junction bases unmatched: 19. Germline loops: CDR1 SGHKS, CDR2 YYEKEE (reference sequence). The CDR3 contains 19 residues. Exclusion of a patient followed from autoimmune disease history or systemic immunosuppression. This TCR was sampled from an adult with an advanced solid tumor such as melanoma, head and neck, liver or kidney cancer. The source was CD4+ or CD8+ T cells sorted from blood, collected in a trial of the OX40 agonist ivuxolimab. The chain employs TRBV5-5 and TRBJ1-2; 9 bases are shared with TRBD1. For the CDR3, the DNA is TGTGCCAGCAGCTATATAAGATGGGGACAGGGAATTATCGGCTATGGCTACACCTTC. This translates into CASSYIRWGQGIIGYGYTF. Together with reference TRBV5-5 and TRBJ1-2, the CDR3 gives the full variable domain: DAGVTQSPTHLIKTRGQQVTLRCSPISGHKSVSWYQQVLGQGPQFIFQYYEKEERGRGNFPDRFSARQFPNYSSELNVNALLLGDSALYLCASSYIRWGQGIIGYGYTFGSGTRLTVV.